These 13 T cell receptor beta chains were all obtained from the same sample, sequenced in a study of T cells in Graves' hyperthyroidism and ophthalmopathy. RNA transcripts served as the template for amplifying TCR beta CDR3 regions. The primer set for the first-round RT-PCR of the TCR CDR3 was HTBI. TCRdb passed the multiplex PCR reads through MiXCR, listing each CDR3 protein once. The table shows about 840,000 distinct CDR3 sequences, with more than 30% occurring only once. The sequenced sample consisted of blood. The receptors were gathered from a man aged 18 to 35 with Graves' hyperthyroidism.

The gene calls are TRBV7-2 and TRBJ2-2, with D perhaps TRBD1 (6 bases). V lost 3 bases, J lost 3 bases, and 11 bases lay in between. Germline CDR1 and CDR2: SGHTA and FQGNSA. The CDR3 extends over 15 amino acids. The CDR3 nucleotides are TGTGCCAGCAGCTTGGATCCAGGGGACACCGGGGAGCTGTTTTTT. This codes for CASSLDPGDTGELFF. The full variable domain, in which reference TRBV7-2 and TRBJ2-2 provide the parts outside the CDR3, is GAGVSQSPSNKVTEKGKDVELRCDPISGHTALYWYRQSLGQGLEFLIYFQGNSAPDKSGLPSDRFSAERTGGSVSTLTIQRTQQEDSAVYLCASSLDPGDTGELFFGEGSRLTVL.

This clonotype came up a few times. The chain carries TRBV12-3 or TRBV12-4 and TRBJ1-3; maybe TRBD1 (5 bases). This CDR3 is built from 13 residues. V was shortened by 4 bases and J by 7 bases, with 11 bases between the two germline ends. CDR3 loop: CASSYGGRNTIYF. For the CDR3, the DNA is TGTGCCAGCAGTTACGGGGGACGTAACACCATATATTTT.

The chain uses TRBV5-6 and TRBJ2-7; D gene uncertain. The V gene lost 3 bases and the J gene lost 9 bases, with 10 bases spanning the gap. This CDR3 spans 11 amino acids. Germline CDR1 reads SGHDT; CDR2 reads YYEEEE. The CDR3 here is CASSWRQGQYF. The CDR3 DNA is TGTGCCAGCAGCTGGAGACAAGGGCAGTACTTC.

A note on this clonotype: A much larger clone sits a single nucleotide away, making a read error possible. It is likely a read error, because the conserved phenylalanine at the end of the CDR3 is missing. J is TRBJ2-7 and V is TRBV15; D is undetermined. V gave up 5 bases and J gave up 3 bases, with 11 bases separating them. CDR1 and CDR2 from the germline V gene are LNHNV and YYDKDF (reference sequence). The CDR3 totals 13 residues. CDR3 sequence (DNA): TGTGCCACCAGCCTCCCGTATGGCTACGAGCAGTACCTC. Amino acid sequence: CATSLPYGYEQYL.

The J gene is TRBJ2-7, the V gene TRBV2, with D possibly TRBD1 on 6 matching bases. The germline gives CDR1 SNHLY, CDR2 FYNNEI. The V end lost 7 bases, the J end lost 7 bases, and 14 bases lay between the germline ends. This CDR3 has 12 residues. The DNA of the CDR3 is TGTGCCAGCATACAGGGAGCCGGGGAGCAGTACTTC. It specifies CASIQGAGEQYF.

Comments on this clonotype: This may stem from a read error, because a much larger clone lies one nucleotide away. The chain recombines TRBV25-1 with TRBJ2-5, with unresolved D. Germline assignment: CDR1 MGHDK and CDR2 SYGVNS. The CDR3 runs 11 residues. CDR3 nucleotide sequence: TGTGCCAGCAGTAAGGGTGAGACCCGGTACTTC. It is translated as CASSKGETRYF.

The chain links TRBV20-1 to TRBJ1-1, with D possibly matching TRBD1 (5 bases). CDR1 DFQATT and CDR2 SNEGSKA come from the germline V gene (reference sequence). The V and J ends lost 5 bases and 6 bases respectively, with 10 bases between them. CDR3 length: 11 amino acids. CDR3 nucleotides: TGCAGTGCTGAAAAGGGGTCTGAAGCTTTCTTT. Its translation is CSAEKGSEAFF.

This clonotype has only a few counts. The chain links TRBV9 to TRBJ1-4; maybe TRBD1 (6 bases). Deletions cut 3 bases from V and 6 bases from J, with 18 bases between. Germline CDR1 and CDR2: SGDLS and YYNGEE. This CDR3 comprises 16 residues. The CDR3 loop reads CASSGWDNWSDEKLFF. The DNA of the CDR3 is TGTGCCAGCAGCGGATGGGACAACTGGAGCGATGAAAAACTGTTTTTT.

The chain combines TRBV6-2 or TRBV6-3 with TRBJ2-7; D gene ambiguous. CDR1 MNHEY and CDR2 SVGEGT come from the germline V gene. V lost 0 bases and J 9 bases, leaving 6 bases between the germline ends. The CDR3 length is 11 residues. The CDR3 bases are TGTGCCAGCAGTTACTCGGTGGGGCAGTACTTC. This gives the protein CASSYSVGQYF.

This clonotype was recorded many times. The chain carries TRBV7-2 and TRBJ2-7; tentatively, D is TRBD1 (5 bases). V was trimmed by 5 bases and J by 7 bases, leaving 12 bases between them. In germline, CDR1 is SGHTA, CDR2 FQGNSA. This CDR3 region has 12 residues. CDR3 region: CASSPSTVEQYF. CDR3 coding DNA: TGTGCCAGCAGCCCTTCGACAGTTGAGCAGTACTTC.

The rearrangement links TRBV25-1 to TRBJ1-1; D ambiguous. The V end lost 5 bases, the J end lost 3 bases, and 19 bases lay between the germline ends. The CDR3 consists of 16 residues. CDR1 and CDR2 (germline): MGHDK, SYGVNS. The CDR3 region has the DNA TGTGCCAGCAGTTTAGGACGATTTGAATATTACACTGAAGCTTTCTTT. Its protein product is CASSLGRFEYYTEAFF.

At least ten counts were recorded for this clonotype. The V and J genes are TRBV9 and TRBJ1-6; 9 nucleotides match TRBD1. J lost 7 bases, V lost 3 bases, and 5 bases had no gene match. Germline CDR1 reads SGDLS; CDR2 reads YYNGEE. The CDR3 totals 15 residues. The DNA of the CDR3 is TGTGCCAGCAGCGGAGGGACAGGGAACAATTCACCCCTCCACTTT. It specifies CASSGGTGNNSPLHF.

This clonotype was picked up one time. The J gene is TRBJ1-6, the V gene TRBV15; maybe TRBD1 (5 bases). The CDR3 contains 15 residues. CDR1 is LNHNV and CDR2 is YYDKDF in the germline V gene (reference sequence). The V end lost 3 bases, the J end lost 0 bases, and 6 bases lay between the germline ends. The CDR3 DNA is TGTGCCACCAGCAGTGGACACTCCTATAATTCACCCCTCCACTTT. Translation gives CATSSGHSYNSPLHF.